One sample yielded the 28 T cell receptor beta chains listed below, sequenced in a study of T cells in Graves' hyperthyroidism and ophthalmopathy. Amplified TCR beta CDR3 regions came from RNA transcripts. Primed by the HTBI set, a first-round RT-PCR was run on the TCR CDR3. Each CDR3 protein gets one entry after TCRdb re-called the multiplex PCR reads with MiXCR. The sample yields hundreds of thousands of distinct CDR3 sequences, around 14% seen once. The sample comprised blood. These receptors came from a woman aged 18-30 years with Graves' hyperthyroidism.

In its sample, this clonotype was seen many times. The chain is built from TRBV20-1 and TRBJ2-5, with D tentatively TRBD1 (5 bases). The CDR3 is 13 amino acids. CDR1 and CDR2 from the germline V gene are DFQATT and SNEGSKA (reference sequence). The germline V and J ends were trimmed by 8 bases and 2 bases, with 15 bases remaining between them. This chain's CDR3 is CSTLDRAQETQYF. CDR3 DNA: TGCAGTACGCTCGACAGAGCTCAAGAGACCCAGTACTTC.

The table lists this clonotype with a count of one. CDR3 residues: CASSFGTEYRTQYF. The CDR3 DNA is TGTGCCAGCAGCTTCGGGACTGAGTATCGTACGCAGTATTTT. The V and J genes are TRBV5-4 and TRBJ2-3, with D maybe TRBD2 (6 bases). The CDR3 length is 14 residues. Germline V gives CDR1 SGHNT, CDR2 YYREEE (reference sequence). Trimming pared 2 bases from V and 8 bases from J, leaving 15 bases between.

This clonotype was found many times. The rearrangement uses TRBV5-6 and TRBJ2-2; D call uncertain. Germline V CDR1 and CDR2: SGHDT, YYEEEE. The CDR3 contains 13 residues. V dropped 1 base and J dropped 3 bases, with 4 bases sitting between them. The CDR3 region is CASSLPYTGELFF. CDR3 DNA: TGTGCCAGCAGCTTGCCCTACACCGGGGAGCTGTTTTTT.

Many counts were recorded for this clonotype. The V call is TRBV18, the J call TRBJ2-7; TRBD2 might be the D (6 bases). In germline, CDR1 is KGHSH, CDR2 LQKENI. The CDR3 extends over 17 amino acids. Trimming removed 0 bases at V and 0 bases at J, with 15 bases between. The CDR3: CASSPPIGGASSYEQYF. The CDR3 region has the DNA TGTGCCAGCTCACCACCGATCGGAGGGGCAAGCTCCTACGAGCAGTACTTC.

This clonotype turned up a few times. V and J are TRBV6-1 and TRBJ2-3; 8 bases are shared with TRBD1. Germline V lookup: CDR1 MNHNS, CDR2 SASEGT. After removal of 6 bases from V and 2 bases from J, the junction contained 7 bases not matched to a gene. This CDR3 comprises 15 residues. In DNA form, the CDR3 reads TGTGCCAGCAGGCCTGACAGGGGATACACAGATACGCAGTATTTT. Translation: CASRPDRGYTDTQYF.

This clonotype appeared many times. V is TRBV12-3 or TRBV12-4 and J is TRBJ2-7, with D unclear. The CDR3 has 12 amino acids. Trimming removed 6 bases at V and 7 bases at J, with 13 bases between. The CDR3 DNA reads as TGTGCCAGCAGCCGAACAGCCGGAGAGCAGTACTTC. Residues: CASSRTAGEQYF.

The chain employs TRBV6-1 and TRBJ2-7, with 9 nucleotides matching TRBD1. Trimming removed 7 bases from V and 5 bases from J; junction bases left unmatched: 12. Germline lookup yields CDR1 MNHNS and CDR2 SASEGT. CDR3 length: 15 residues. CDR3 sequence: CASKPSATGGNEQYF. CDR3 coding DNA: TGTGCCAGCAAACCCTCCGCGACAGGGGGAAACGAGCAGTACTTC.

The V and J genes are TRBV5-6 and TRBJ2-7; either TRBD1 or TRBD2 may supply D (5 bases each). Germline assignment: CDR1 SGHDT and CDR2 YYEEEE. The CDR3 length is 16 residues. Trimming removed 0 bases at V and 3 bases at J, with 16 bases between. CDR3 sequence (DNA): TGTGCCAGCAGCTTGGAAGCCGGGGCTTTTCTCTACGAGCAGTACTTC. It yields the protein CASSLEAGAFLYEQYF. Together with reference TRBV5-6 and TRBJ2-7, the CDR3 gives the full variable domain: DAGVTQSPTHLIKTRGQQVTLRCSPKSGHDTVSWYQQALGQGPQFIFQYYEEEERQRGNFPDRFSGHQFPNYSSELNVNALLLGDSALYLCASSLEAGAFLYEQYFGPGTRLTVT.

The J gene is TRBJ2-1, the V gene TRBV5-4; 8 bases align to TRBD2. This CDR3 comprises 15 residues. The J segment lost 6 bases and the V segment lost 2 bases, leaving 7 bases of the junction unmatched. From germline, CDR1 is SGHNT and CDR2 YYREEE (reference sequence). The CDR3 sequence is CASSLGGGPLNEQFF. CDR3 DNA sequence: TGTGCCAGCAGCTTAGGCGGGGGGCCCCTCAATGAGCAGTTCTTC.

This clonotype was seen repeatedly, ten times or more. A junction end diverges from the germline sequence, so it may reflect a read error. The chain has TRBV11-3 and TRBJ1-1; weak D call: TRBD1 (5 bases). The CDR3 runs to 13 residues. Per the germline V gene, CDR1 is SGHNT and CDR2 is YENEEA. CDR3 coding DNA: TGCGCCAGCAGCTTGGACATGAACACTGAAGCTTTCTTT. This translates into CASSLDMNTEAFF.

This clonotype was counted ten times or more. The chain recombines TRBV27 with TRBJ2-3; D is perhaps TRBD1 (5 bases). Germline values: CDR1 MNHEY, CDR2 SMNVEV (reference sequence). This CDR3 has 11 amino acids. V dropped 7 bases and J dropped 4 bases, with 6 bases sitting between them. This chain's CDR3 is CASMGPDTQYF. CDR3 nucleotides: TGTGCCAGCATGGGGCCAGATACGCAGTATTTT.

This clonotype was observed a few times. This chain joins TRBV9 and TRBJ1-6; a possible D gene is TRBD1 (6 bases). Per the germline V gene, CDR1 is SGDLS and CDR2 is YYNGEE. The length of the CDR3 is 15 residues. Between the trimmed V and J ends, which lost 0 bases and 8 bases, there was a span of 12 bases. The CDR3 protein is CASSVDYGGYSPLHF. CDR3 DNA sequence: TGTGCCAGCAGCGTAGACTACGGGGGCTATTCACCCCTCCACTTT.

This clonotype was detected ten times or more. CDR3 in DNA: TGCAGTGCTAGAGATGTTGTACTCCAAGAGACCCAGTACTTC. Its protein product is CSARDVVLQETQYF. V and J are TRBV20-1 and TRBJ2-5; no reliable D call. There are 14 residues in the CDR3. The V gene's germline CDR1 is DFQATT and CDR2 SNEGSKA (reference sequence). With 0 bases removed from V and 1 base from J, the gap between germline ends came to 9 bases.

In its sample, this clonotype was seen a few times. The CDR3 spells CASSVSAGSYEQYF. As DNA, the CDR3 is TGTGCCAGCAGCGTATCGGCTGGATCCTACGAGCAGTACTTC. The chain combines TRBV9 with TRBJ2-7; D not resolved. V lost 1 base and J 1 base, leaving 9 bases between the germline ends. CDR3 length: 14 amino acids. The germline CDR1 and CDR2 sequences are SGDLS and YYNGEE.

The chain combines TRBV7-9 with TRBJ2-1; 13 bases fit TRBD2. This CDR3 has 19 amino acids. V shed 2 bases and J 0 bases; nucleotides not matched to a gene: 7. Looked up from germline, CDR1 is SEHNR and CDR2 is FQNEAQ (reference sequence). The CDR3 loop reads CASSLPLGLAGSSYNEQFF. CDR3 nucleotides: TGTGCCAGCAGCTTACCCCTGGGACTAGCGGGGTCCTCCTACAATGAGCAGTTCTTC.

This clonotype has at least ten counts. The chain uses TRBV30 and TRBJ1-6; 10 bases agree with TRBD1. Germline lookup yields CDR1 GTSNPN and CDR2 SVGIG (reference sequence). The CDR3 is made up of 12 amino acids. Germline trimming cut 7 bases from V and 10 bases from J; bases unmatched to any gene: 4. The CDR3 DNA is TGTGCCTCCGGGACAGGGGAATCACCCCTCCACTTT. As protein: CASGTGESPLHF.

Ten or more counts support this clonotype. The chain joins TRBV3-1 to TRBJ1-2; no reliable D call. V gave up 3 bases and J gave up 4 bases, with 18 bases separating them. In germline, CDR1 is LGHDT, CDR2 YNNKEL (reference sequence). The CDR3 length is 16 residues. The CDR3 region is CASSQATLREGYGYTF. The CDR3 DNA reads TGTGCCAGCAGCCAGGCGACGCTCCGGGAGGGCTATGGCTACACCTTC.

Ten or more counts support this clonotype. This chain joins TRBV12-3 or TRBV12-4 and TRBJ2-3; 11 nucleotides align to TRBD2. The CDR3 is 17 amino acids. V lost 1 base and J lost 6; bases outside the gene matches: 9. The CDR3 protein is CASSLGRVAGGLDTQYF. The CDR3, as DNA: TGTGCCAGCAGTTTAGGGCGGGTAGCGGGAGGGCTCGATACGCAGTATTTT.

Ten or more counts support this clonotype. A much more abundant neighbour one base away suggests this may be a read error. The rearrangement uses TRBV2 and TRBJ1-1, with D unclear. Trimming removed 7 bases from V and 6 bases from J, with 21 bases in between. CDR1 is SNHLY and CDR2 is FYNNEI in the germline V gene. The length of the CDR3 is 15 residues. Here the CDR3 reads CASKRPEWREAEAFF. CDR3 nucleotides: TGTGCCAGCAAAAGGCCGGAGTGGAGGGAGGCTGAAGCTTTCTTT.

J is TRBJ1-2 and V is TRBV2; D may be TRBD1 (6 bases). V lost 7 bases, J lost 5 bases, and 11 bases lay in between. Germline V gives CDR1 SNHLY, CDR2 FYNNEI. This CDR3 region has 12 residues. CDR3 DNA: TGTGCCAGCACTCGGGGGCTTTATGGCTACACCTTC. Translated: CASTRGLYGYTF.

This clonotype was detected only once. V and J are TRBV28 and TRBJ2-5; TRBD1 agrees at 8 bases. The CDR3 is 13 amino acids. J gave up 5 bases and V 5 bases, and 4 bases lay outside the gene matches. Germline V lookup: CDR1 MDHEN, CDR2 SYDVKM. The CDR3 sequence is CASSRDRWETQYF. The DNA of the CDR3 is TGTGCCAGCAGTCGGGACAGGTGGGAGACCCAGTACTTC.

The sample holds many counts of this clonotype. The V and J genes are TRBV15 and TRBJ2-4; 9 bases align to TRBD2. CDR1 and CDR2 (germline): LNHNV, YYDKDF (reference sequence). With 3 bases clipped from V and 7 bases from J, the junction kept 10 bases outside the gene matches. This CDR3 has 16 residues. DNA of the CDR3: TGTGCCACCAGCAGCGGGTCGCGGGGGGGGTGGAACATTCAGTACTTC. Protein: CATSSGSRGGWNIQYF.

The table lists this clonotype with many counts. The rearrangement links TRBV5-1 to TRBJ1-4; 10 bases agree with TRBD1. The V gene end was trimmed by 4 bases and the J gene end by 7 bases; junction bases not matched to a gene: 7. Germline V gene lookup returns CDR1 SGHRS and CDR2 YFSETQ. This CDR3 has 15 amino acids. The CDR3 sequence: CASSGTGQGGEKLFF. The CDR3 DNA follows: TGCGCCAGCAGCGGAACAGGACAGGGGGGTGAAAAACTGTTTTTT.

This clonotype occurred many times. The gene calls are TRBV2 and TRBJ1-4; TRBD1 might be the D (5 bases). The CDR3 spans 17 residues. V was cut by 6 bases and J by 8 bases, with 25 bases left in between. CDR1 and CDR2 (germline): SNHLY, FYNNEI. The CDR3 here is CASSAPLGRERREKLFF. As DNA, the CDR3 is TGTGCCAGCAGCGCGCCTCTGGGACGGGAACGGAGGGAAAAACTGTTTTTT. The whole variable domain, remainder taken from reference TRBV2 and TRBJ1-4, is EPEVTQTPSHQVTQMGQEVILRCVPISNHLYFYWYRQILGQKVEFLVSFYNNEISEKSEIFDDQFSVERPDGSNFTLKIRSTKLEDSAMYFCASSAPLGRERREKLFFGSGTQLSVL.

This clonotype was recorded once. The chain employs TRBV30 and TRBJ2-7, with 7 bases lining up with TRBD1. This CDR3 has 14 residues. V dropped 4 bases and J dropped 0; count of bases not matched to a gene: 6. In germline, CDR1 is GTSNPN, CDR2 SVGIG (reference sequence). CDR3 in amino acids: CAWTGTESSYEQYF. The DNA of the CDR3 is TGTGCCTGGACCGGGACAGAGAGCTCCTACGAGCAGTACTTC.

CDR3 DNA sequence: TGTGCCAGCAGCCCCTTATTAAGGACTGACACAGATACGCAGTATTTT. The encoded protein is CASSPLLRTDTDTQYF. The gene calls are TRBV7-2 and TRBJ2-3, with D possibly matching TRBD2 (5 bases). CDR1 SGHTA and CDR2 FQGNSA come from the germline V gene. The CDR3 covers 16 residues. V lost 5 bases, J lost 2 bases, and 17 bases lay in between.

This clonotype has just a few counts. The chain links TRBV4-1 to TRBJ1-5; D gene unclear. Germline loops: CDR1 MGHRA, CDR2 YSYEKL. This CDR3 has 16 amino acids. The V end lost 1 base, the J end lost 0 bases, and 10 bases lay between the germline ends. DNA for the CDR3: TGCGCCAGCAGCCAAGTGAGGGATGGTAGCAATCAGCCCCAGCATTTT. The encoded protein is CASSQVRDGSNQPQHF.

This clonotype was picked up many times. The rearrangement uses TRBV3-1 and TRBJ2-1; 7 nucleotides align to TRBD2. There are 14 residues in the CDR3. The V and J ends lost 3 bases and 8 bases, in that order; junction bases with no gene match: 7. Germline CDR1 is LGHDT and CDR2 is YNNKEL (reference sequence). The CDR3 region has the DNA TGTGCCAGCAGCCATCGTGGGAGGGGTGATGAGCAGTTCTTC. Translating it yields CASSHRGRGDEQFF.